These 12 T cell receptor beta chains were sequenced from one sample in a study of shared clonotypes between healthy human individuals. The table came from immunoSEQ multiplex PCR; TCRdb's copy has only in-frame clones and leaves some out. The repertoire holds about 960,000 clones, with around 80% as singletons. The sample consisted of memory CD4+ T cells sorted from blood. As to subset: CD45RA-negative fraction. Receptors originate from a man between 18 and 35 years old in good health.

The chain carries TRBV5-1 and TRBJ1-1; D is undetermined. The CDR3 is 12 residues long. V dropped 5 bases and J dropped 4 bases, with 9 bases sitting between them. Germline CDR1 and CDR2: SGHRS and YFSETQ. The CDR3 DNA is TGCGCCAGCAGTTCGGGGATCACTGAAGCTTTCTTT. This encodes CASSSGITEAFF.

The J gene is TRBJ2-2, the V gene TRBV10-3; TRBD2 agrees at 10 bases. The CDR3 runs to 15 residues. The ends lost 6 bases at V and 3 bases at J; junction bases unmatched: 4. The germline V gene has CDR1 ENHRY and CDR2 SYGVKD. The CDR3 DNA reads TGTGCCATCAGCTACACTAGCGGGGACACCGGGGAGCTGTTTTTT. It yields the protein CAISYTSGDTGELFF.

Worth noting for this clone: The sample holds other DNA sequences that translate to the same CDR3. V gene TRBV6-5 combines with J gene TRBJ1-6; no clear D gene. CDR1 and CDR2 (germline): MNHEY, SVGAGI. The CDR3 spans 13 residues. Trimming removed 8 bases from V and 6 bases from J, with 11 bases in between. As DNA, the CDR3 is TGTGCCAGCTCTTATAGTCGTAATTCACCCCTCCACTTT. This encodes CASSYSRNSPLHF.

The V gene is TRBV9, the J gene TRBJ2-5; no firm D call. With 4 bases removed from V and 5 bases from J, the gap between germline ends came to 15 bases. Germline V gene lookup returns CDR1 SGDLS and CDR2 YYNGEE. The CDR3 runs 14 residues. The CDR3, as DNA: TGTGCCAGCAGCCGATCACCTCTGGCGGAGACCCAGTACTTC. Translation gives CASSRSPLAETQYF.

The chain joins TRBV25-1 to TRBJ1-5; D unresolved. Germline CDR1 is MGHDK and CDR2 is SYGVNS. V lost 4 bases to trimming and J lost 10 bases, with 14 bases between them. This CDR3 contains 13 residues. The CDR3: CASSAAHRAPQHF. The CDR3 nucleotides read TGTGCCAGCAGTGCCGCACACAGAGCCCCCCAGCATTTT.

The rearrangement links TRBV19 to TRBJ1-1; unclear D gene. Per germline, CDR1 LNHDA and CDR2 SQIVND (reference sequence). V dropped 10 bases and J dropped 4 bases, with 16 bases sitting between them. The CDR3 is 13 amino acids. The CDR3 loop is CAIRPRGGTEAFF. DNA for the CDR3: TGTGCCATTAGACCCCGGGGTGGCACTGAAGCTTTCTTT.

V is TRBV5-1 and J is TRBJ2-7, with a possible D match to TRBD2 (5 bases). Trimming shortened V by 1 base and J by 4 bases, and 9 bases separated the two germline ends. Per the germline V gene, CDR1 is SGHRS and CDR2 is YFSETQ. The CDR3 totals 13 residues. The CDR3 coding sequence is TGCGCCAGCAGCTTGACCGGGATTTACGAGCAGTACTTC. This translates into CASSLTGIYEQYF.

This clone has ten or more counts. CDR3 loop: CAISDLVDTEAFF. DNA of the CDR3: TGTGCCATCAGTGACTTGGTAGACACTGAAGCTTTCTTT. The rearrangement joins TRBV10-3 to TRBJ1-1; D is undetermined. CDR1 ENHRY and CDR2 SYGVKD come from the germline V gene. The V end lost 3 bases, the J end lost 3 bases, and 8 bases lay between the germline ends. The CDR3 has 13 amino acids.

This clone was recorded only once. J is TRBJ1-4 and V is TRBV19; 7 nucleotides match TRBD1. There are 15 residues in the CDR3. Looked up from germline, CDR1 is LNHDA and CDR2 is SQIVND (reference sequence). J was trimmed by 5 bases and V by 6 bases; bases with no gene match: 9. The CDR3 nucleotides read TGTGCCAGTAGGCCCAGACAGGGTGGCAATGAAAAACTGTTTTTT. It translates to CASRPRQGGNEKLFF. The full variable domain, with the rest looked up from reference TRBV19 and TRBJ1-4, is DGGITQSPKYLFRKEGQNVTLSCEQNLNHDAMYWYRQDPGQGLRLIYYSQIVNDFQKGDIAEGYSVSREKKESFPLTVTSAQKNPTAFYLCASRPRQGGNEKLFFGSGTQLSVL.

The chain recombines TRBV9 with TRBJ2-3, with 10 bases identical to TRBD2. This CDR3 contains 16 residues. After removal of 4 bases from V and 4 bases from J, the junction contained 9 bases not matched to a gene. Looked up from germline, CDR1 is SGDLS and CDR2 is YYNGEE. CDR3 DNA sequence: TGTGCCAGCAGCCCAAGGGCTAGCGGGAGCGCAGATACGCAGTATTTT. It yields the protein CASSPRASGSADTQYF.

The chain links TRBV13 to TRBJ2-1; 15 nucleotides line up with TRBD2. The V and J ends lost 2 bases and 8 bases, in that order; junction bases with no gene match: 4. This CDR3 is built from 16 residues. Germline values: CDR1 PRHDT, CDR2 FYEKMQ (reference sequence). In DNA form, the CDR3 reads TGTGCCAGCAGCTTAAGGACTAGCGGGGGGGCACATGAGCAGTTCTTC. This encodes CASSLRTSGGAHEQFF.

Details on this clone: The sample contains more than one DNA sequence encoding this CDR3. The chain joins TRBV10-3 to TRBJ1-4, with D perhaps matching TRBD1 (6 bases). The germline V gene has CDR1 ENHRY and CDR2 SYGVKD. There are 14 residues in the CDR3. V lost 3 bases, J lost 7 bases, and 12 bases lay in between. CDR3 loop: CAISDGQRGEKLFF. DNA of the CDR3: TGTGCCATCAGTGACGGACAGCGGGGTGAAAAACTGTTTTTT.